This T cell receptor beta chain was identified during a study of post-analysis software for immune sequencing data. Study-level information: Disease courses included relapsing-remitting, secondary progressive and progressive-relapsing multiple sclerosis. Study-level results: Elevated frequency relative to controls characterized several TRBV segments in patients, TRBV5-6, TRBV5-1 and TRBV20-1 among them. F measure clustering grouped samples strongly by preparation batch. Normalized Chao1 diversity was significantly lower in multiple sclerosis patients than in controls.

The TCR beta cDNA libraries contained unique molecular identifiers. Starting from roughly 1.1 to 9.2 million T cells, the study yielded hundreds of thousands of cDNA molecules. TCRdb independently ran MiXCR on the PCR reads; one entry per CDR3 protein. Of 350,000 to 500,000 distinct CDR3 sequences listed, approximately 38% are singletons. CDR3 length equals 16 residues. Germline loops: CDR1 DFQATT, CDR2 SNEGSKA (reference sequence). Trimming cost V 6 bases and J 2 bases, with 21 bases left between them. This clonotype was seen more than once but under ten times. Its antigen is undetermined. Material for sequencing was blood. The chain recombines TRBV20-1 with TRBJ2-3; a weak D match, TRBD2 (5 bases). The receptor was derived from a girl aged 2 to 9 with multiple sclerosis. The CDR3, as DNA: TGCAGTGCCCAGCTGAGAAGCGGCTACCCCACAGATACGCAGTATTTT. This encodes CSAQLRSGYPTDTQYF.